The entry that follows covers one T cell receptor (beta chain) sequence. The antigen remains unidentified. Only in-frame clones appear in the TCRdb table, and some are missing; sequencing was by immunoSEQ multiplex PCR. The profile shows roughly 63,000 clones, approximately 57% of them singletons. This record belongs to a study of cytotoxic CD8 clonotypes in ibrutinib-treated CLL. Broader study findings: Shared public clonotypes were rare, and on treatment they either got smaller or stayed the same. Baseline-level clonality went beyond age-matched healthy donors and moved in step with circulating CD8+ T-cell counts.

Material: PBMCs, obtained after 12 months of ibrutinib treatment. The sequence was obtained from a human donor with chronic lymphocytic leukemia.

In nucleotides, the CDR3 is TGTGCCACCAGCAGAGATCGTACAGGGTCAGATACGCAGTATTTT. Encoded protein: CATSRDRTGSDTQYF. The V call is TRBV15, the J call TRBJ2-3; a possible D gene is TRBD1 (6 bases). This CDR3 is built from 15 residues. CDR1 and CDR2 from the germline V gene are LNHNV and YYDKDF (reference sequence). V dropped 0 bases and J dropped 4 bases, with 11 bases sitting between them. The whole variable domain, remainder taken from reference TRBV15 and TRBJ2-3, is DAMVIQNPRYQVTQFGKPVTLSCSQTLNHNVMYWYQQKSSQAPKLLFHYYDKDFNNEADTPDNFQSRRPNTSFCFLDIRSPGLGDTAMYLCATSRDRTGSDTQYFGPGTRLTVL.